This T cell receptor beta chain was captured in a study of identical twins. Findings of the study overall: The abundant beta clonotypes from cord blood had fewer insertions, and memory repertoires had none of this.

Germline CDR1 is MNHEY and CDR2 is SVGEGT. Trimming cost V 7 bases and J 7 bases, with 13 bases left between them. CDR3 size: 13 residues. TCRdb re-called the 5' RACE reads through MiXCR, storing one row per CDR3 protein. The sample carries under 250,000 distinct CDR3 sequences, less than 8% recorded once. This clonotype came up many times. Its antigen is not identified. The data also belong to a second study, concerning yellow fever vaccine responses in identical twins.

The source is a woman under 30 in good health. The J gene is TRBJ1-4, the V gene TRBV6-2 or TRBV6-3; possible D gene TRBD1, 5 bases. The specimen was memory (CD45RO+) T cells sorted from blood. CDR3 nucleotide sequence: TGTGCCAGCACCCCGGGACTGCTTGAAAAACTGTTTTTT. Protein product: CASTPGLLEKLFF.